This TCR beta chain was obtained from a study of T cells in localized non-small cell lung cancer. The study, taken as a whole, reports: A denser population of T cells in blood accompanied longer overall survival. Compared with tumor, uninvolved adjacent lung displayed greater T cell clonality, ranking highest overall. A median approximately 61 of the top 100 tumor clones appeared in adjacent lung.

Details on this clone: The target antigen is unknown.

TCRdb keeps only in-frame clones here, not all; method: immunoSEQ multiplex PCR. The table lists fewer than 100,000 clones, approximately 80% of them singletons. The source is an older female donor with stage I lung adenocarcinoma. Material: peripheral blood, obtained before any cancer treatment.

The CDR3 DNA sequence: TGTGCCAGCAGCTTAGCGCCCGGGACAGGTGCCCATCGGGGCTACACCTTC. The encoded protein is CASSLAPGTGAHRGYTF. The rearrangement uses TRBV7-2 and TRBJ1-2; 8 nucleotides agree with TRBD1. This CDR3 region has 17 residues. V lost 0 bases and J lost 8; bases outside the gene matches: 14. The germline gives CDR1 SGHTA, CDR2 FQGNSA.